This T cell receptor beta chain was identified during a study of molecular identifiers for immune sequencing clone quantification. Points from the study as a whole: Should identical TCR molecules share a barcode, the sizes of highly expanded clones could be underestimated.

Libraries from naive CD8 cells were generated from about 20,000 to 1,000,000 sorted cells (with 10%, 30% or 50% RNA). As CD8+CD4-CCR7+CD45RA+ cells, naive CD8 T cells were sorted. Previously described methods and listed TCR primers were employed for the bulk TCR libraries. TCRdb re-derived calls from the PCR reads in MiXCR, one entry per CDR3 protein. The top ten clones hold under 2% of a sample with around 65,000 distinct CDR3 sequences, less than 20% of them seen once. The CDR3 spans 15 residues. The V gene's germline CDR1 is DFQATT and CDR2 SNEGSKA (reference sequence). On this clonotype: Its antigen remains unknown. Compared with germline, one end of the junction differs, possibly owing to a read error.

The clonotype comes from a human donor in good health. Some libraries in this study had Jurkat cell RNA spiked in. This chain connects TRBV20-1 to TRBJ2-1; no firm D call. The source material was naive CD8+ T cells from blood, with Jurkat cell RNA spiked in. Subset given: FACS-sorted CD8+CD4-CCR7+CD45RA+ naive T cells. In nucleotides, the CDR3 is TGCAGTGCTAGTAATACGGATAGCCCCTACAACGAGCAGTTCTTC. This encodes CSASNTDSPYNEQFF.